The TCR beta chain under discussion was sequenced for a study of cytomegalovirus exposure and HLA in healthy donors. Whole-study results and caveats: TCR beta chains numbering some 160 were designated cytomegalovirus-associated.

Primers for the PCR totalled 60 Vbeta and 13 Jbeta. Repertoires were generated with immunoSEQ multiplex PCR, while TCRdb's copy carries only in-frame clones and drops some. Here the sample spans roughly 110,000 clones, around 73% being singletons. Notes on this clone: Its target is not known.

The specimen sequenced was PBMCs. The sequence was collected from a man aged 25-45 years in good health and CMV-seronegative.

The CDR3 loop is CASSLAIAGGGEQYF. The DNA of the CDR3 is TGCGCCAGCAGCTTGGCCATTGCGGGAGGAGGCGAGCAGTACTTC. This chain links TRBV5-1 with TRBJ2-5, with 8 bases that match TRBD2. Matching the DNA end better, TRBJ2-7 makes the J call doubtful. The CDR3 covers 15 residues. Germline V gene data show CDR1 as SGHRS and CDR2 as YFSETQ.